This TCR beta chain was recorded in a study of T cell repertoires in cytomegalovirus infection. Study as a whole: Well-studied HLA-B-restricted CMV epitopes were used in the study alongside recently identified HLA-C-restricted ones. Indications came from public TCR beta signatures; they pointed to CMV infection and to a matching HLA type.

TCRdb passed the reads through MiXCR, listing each CDR3 protein once. The sample holds some 920,000 distinct CDR3 sequences, 25% to 40% seen once. Germline V gives CDR1 SEHNR, CDR2 FQNEAQ (reference sequence). The CDR3 is made up of 18 amino acids. V gave up 4 bases and J gave up 3 bases, with 24 bases separating them. Of note for this clonotype: The antigen remains undetermined.

The chain is built from TRBV7-9 and TRBJ1-1; no firm D call. This receptor was obtained from a human donor in good health (CMV status not recorded). Some clones in this sample may be carry-over from other donors' samples. Here the sequenced sample was cultured CD8+ T cells from PBMCs, taken from culture after CMV antigen stimulation. The DNA for the CDR3 is TGTGCCAGCAGCTCTACGGATGACCCTTTAGGGTTGGACACTGAAGCTTTCTTT. Translating gives CASSSTDDPLGLDTEAFF. The full variable domain, rest sourced from reference TRBV7-9 and TRBJ1-1, is DTGVSQNPRHKITKRGQNVTFRCDPISEHNRLYWYRQTLGQGPEFLTYFQNEAQLEKSRLLSDRFSAERPKGSFSTLEIQRTEQGDSAMYLCASSSTDDPLGLDTEAFFGQGTRLTVV.